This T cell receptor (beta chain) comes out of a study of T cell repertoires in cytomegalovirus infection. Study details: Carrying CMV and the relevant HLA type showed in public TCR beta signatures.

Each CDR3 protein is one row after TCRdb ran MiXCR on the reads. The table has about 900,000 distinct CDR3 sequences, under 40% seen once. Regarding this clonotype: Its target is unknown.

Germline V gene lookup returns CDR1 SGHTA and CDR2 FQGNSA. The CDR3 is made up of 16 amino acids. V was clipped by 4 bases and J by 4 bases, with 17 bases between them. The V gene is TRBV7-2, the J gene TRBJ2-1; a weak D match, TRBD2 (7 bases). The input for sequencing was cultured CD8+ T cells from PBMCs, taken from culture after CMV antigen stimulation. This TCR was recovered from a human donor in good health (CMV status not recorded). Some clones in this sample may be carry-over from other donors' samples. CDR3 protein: CASSSPRGGAYNEQFF. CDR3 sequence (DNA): TGTGCCAGCAGCTCCCCAAGGGGGGGGGCTTACAATGAGCAGTTCTTC.